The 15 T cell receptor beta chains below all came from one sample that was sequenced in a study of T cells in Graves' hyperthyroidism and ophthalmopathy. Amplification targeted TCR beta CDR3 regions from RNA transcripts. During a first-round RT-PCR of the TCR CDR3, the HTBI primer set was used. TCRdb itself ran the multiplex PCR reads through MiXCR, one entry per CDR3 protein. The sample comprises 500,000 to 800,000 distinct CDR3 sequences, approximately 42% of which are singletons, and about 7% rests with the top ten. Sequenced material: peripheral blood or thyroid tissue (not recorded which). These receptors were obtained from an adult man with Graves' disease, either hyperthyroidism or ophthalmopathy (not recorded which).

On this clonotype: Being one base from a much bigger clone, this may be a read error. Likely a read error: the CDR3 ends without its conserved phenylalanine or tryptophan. CDR3 in DNA: TGCGCCAGCAGCCAAGGACGCGAGCAGTACCTC. It encodes CASSQGREQYL. The J gene is TRBJ2-7, the V gene TRBV5-4, with D unresolved. The germline CDR1 and CDR2 sequences are SGHNT and YYREEE (reference sequence). The length of the CDR3 is 11 residues.

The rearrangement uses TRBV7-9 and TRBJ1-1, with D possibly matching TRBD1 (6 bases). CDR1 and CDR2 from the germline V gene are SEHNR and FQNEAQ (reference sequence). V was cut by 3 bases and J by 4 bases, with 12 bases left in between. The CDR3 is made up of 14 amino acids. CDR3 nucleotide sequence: TGTGCCAGCAGCTTTTCCCCGGGGGCCACTGAAGCTTTCTTT. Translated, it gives CASSFSPGATEAFF.

The CDR3 spells CASSFGGLRETQYF. DNA of the CDR3: TGTGCCAGCAGTTTTGGGGGGCTTCGAGAGACCCAGTACTTC. This chain links TRBV13 with TRBJ2-5, with D possibly called TRBD1 or TRBD2 (6 bases each). CDR3 size: 14 residues. Germline CDR1 is PRHDT and CDR2 is FYEKMQ (reference sequence). V was shortened by 6 bases and J by 4 bases, with 15 bases between the two germline ends.

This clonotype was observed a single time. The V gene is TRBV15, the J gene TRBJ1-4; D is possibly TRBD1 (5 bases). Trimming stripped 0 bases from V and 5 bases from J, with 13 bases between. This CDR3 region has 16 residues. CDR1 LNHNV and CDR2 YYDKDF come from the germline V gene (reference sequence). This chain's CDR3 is CATSRDTGLRNEKLFF. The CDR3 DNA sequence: TGTGCCACCAGCAGAGATACGGGACTGAGGAATGAAAAACTGTTTTTT. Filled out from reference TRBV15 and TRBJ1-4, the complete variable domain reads DAMVIQNPRYQVTQFGKPVTLSCSQTLNHNVMYWYQQKSSQAPKLLFHYYDKDFNNEADTPDNFQSRRPNTSFCFLDIRSPGLGDTAMYLCATSRDTGLRNEKLFFGSGTQLSVL.

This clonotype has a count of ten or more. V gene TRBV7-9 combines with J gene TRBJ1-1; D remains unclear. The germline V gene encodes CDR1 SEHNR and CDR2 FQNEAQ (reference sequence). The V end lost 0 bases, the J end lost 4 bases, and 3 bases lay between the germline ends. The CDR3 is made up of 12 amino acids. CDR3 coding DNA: TGTGCCAGCAGCTTAGCCCCCACTGAAGCTTTCTTT. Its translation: CASSLAPTEAFF.

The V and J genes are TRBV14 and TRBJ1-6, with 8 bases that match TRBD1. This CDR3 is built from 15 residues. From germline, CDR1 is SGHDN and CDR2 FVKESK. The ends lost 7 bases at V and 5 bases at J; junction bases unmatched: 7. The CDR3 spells CASIVGQDNNSPLHF. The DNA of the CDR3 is TGTGCCAGCATTGTGGGACAGGATAATAATTCACCCCTCCACTTT.

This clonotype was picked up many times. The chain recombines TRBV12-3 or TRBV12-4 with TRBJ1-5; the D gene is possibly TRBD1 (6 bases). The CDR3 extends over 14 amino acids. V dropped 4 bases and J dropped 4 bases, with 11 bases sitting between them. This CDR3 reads CASSSGQTNQPQHF. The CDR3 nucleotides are TGTGCCAGCAGTTCTGGACAGACGAATCAGCCCCAGCATTTT.

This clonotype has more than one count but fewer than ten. Written as DNA, the CDR3 is TGTGCCAGCAGCGTAGCTGAACCGGGACAGGGGGGCTATGGCTACACCTTC. Its protein product is CASSVAEPGQGGYGYTF. V gene TRBV9 combines with J gene TRBJ1-2; TRBD1 matches at 11 bases. The junction had 8 bases not matched to a gene; V was cut back by 0 bases and J by 4 bases. Germline V gives CDR1 SGDLS, CDR2 YYNGEE. The CDR3 sequence is 17 residues long.

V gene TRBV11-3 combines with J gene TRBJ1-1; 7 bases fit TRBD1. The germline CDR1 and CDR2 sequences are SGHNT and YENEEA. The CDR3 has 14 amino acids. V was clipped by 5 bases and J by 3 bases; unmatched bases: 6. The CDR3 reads CASSPEGAYTEAFF. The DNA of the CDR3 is TGTGCCAGCAGCCCCGAGGGGGCGTACACTGAAGCTTTCTTT.

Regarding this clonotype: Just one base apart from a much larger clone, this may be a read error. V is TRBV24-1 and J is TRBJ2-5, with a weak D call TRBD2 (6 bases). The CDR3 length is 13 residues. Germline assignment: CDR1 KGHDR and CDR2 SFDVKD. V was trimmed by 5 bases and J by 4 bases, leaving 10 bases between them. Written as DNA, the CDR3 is TGTGCCACCAGTGGGGAGGTAGGAGAGACCCAGTACTTC. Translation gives CATSGEVGETQYF.

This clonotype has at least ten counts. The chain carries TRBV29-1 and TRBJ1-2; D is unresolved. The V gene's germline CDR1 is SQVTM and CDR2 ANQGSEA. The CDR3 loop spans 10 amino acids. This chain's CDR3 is CGGDPDGYTF. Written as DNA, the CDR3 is TGCGGAGGAGATCCGGATGGCTACACCTTC.

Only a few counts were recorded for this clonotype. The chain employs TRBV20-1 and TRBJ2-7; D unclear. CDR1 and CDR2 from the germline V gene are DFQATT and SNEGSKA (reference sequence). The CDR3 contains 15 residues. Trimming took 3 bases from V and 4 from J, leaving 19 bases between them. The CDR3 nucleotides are TGCAGTGCTAGTCGATTAGCCCAGCTCTCTTACGAGCAGTACTTC. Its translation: CSASRLAQLSYEQYF.

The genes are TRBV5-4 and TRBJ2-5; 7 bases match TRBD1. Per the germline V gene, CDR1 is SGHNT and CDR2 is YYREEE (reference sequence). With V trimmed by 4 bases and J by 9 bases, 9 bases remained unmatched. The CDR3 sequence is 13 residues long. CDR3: CASSQDREQPQYF. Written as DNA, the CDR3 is TGTGCCAGCAGCCAAGACAGGGAACAGCCCCAGTACTTC. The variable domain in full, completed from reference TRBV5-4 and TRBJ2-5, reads ETGVTQSPTHLIKTRGQQVTLRCSSQSGHNTVSWYQQALGQGPQFIFQYYREEENGRGNFPPRFSGLQFPNYSSELNVNALELDDSALYLCASSQDREQPQYFGPGTRLLVL.

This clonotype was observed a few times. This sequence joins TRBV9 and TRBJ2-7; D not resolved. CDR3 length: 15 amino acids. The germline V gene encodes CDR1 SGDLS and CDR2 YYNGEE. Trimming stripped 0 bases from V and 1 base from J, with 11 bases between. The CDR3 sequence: CASSVGQNPSYEQYF. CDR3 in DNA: TGTGCCAGCAGCGTAGGGCAGAACCCTTCCTACGAGCAGTACTTC.

CDR3 residues: CSAREYGGESSGNTIYF. CDR3 DNA sequence: TGCAGTGCTAGAGAATACGGTGGAGAGAGCTCTGGAAACACCATATATTTT. The chain recombines TRBV20-1 with TRBJ1-3; D unclear. The germline CDR1 and CDR2 sequences are DFQATT and SNEGSKA (reference sequence). CDR3 size: 17 residues. V was trimmed by 0 bases and J by 0 bases, leaving 15 bases between them.